This TCR beta chain was identified in a study of somatic mutations in cytotoxic T cells in rheumatoid arthritis. Study at large: Flow-sorting brought some V beta antibody-stained T-cell populations to nearly 100% purity, V beta1+ cells sequenced for TCRB among them.

The table came from immunoSEQ multiplex PCR; TCRdb's copy has only in-frame clones and leaves some out. There are 6,000 to 9,500 clones in the sample; around two thirds occur only once, and roughly a sixth lies in the top ten. The CDR3 has 16 amino acids. V lost 3 bases to trimming and J lost 1 base, with 13 bases between them. CDR1 SGHDT and CDR2 YYEEEE come from the germline V gene. The specimen sequenced was CD8+ T cells sorted from blood. The V and J genes are TRBV5-6 and TRBJ2-2, with D possibly TRBD2 on 6 matching bases. This receptor was taken from an adult with rheumatoid arthritis. The CDR3 region is CASSWGVVRNTGELFF. In DNA form, the CDR3 reads TGTGCCAGCAGCTGGGGGGTGGTCCGGAACACCGGGGAGCTGTTTTTT.